These 24 T cell receptor beta chains share one sample of origin, sequenced in a study of PD-L1 blockade in urothelial cancer. Time point in this sample: peripheral blood 6 weeks after treatment start. Method: immunoSEQ multiplex PCR; TCRdb's copy keeps in-frame clones and lacks some. The sample includes roughly 40,000 clones, about 90% of them seen just once. The sample here was PBMCs, taken around atezolizumab (anti-PD-L1) treatment. The receptors come from a man between 65 and 85 years old with urothelial cancer.

The V gene is TRBV10-2, the J gene TRBJ2-7; 8 bases are a match to TRBD2. Trimming removed 7 bases from V and 4 bases from J; junction bases left unmatched: 6. The CDR3 consists of 13 residues. Germline V gene data show CDR1 as WSHSY and CDR2 as SAAADI. CDR3 nucleotides: TGCGCCAGCAACGGGGGGGAGGTGTACGAGCAGTACTTC. Amino acid sequence: CASNGGEVYEQYF.

This chain connects TRBV6-1 to TRBJ1-1; tentative D call: TRBD1 (5 bases). Trimming removed 0 bases from V and 4 bases from J, with 6 bases in between. Germline CDR1 MNHNS, CDR2 SASEGT. CDR3 length: 13 residues. Here the CDR3 DNA reads TGTGCCAGCAGTGAAGCGGGGGGCACTGAAGCTTTCTTT. Residues: CASSEAGGTEAFF.

The rearrangement links TRBV21-1 to TRBJ2-3; TRBD2, the D gene given by the table, was not confirmed from the DNA. TRBV21-1 corresponds to a pseudogene. The CDR3 length is 16 residues. This chain's CDR3 is CASLGRPGTRKDTQYF. CDR3 nucleotide sequence: TGTGCCAGCCTCGGGAGACCCGGGACTAGGAAAGATACGCAGTATTTT.

The V and J genes are TRBV7-9 and TRBJ2-7, with 8 bases identical to TRBD1. From germline, CDR1 is SEHNR and CDR2 FQNEAQ (reference sequence). V trimming: 6 bases; J trimming: 5 bases; junction bases outside the gene matches: 3. The CDR3 runs to 12 residues. CDR3 sequence: CASRSQGDEQYF. The CDR3, as DNA: TGTGCCAGCAGGTCACAGGGGGACGAGCAGTACTTC.

The rearrangement uses TRBV11-2 and TRBJ2-1; D uncertain. The length of the CDR3 is 13 residues. With 4 bases removed from V and 9 bases from J, the gap between germline ends came to 13 bases. Germline lookup yields CDR1 SGHAT and CDR2 FQNNGV. CDR3 sequence reads: CASSSLIIREQFF. The DNA of the CDR3 is TGTGCCAGCAGCTCACTAATTATTCGTGAGCAGTTCTTC.

V is TRBV9 and J is TRBJ1-3; D not resolved. This CDR3 has 16 amino acids. The germline gives CDR1 SGDLS, CDR2 YYNGEE. The V end lost 2 bases, the J end lost 0 bases, and 12 bases lay between the germline ends. This CDR3 reads CASSVQTGSSGNTIYF. The CDR3 DNA follows: TGTGCCAGCAGCGTCCAGACCGGGAGCTCTGGAAACACCATATATTTT.

The chain joins TRBV10-3 to TRBJ1-2, with D maybe TRBD1 (6 bases). Germline-derived CDR1 and CDR2 are ENHRY and SYGVKD. CDR3 length: 14 amino acids. The V and J ends lost 7 bases and 8 bases respectively, with 20 bases between them. The CDR3 region has the DNA TGTGCCATCACCGAGGGCAGGGGAAATTGGGGCTACACCTTC. Translating it yields CAITEGRGNWGYTF.

In this sample, this clone turned up once. J is TRBJ2-3 and V is TRBV5-1; 10 bases map to TRBD2. Looked up from germline, CDR1 is SGHRS and CDR2 is YFSETQ. V lost 1 base to trimming and J lost 7 bases; unmatched junction nucleotides: 9. The CDR3 runs 16 residues. The DNA of the CDR3 is TGCGCCAGCAGCTTGAGGGCTAGCGGGAGCTTTAATACGCAGTATTTT. It codes for CASSLRASGSFNTQYF.

The rearrangement joins TRBV5-1 to TRBJ2-7; 16 bases are shared with TRBD2. Germline V gene data show CDR1 as SGHRS and CDR2 as YFSETQ. The CDR3 is 19 amino acids. V was pared by 1 base and J by 5 bases, with 12 bases of the junction left unmatched. Here the CDR3 reads CASSLTGTSGRANYNEQYF. CDR3 in DNA: TGCGCCAGCAGCTTGACCGGGACTAGCGGGAGGGCCAATTATAACGAGCAGTACTTC. Full variable domain (remainder filled in from reference TRBV5-1 and TRBJ2-7): KAGVTQTPRYLIKTRGQQVTLSCSPISGHRSVSWYQQTPGQGLQFLFEYFSETQRNKGNFPGRFSGRQFSNSRSEMNVSTLELGDSALYLCASSLTGTSGRANYNEQYFGPGTRLTVT.

The chain couples TRBV7-8 to TRBJ2-3; D is unclear. CDR1 is SGHVS and CDR2 is FQNEAQ in the germline V gene. This CDR3 comprises 13 residues. The V end was cut by 4 bases, the J end by 1 base, with 6 bases between. CDR3 nucleotides: TGTGCCAGCAGCTCCACGGGCACAGATACGCAGTATTTT. As protein: CASSSTGTDTQYF.

In this sample, this clone turned up once. The V gene is TRBV5-1, the J gene TRBJ2-5; D is unresolved. The V end was cut by 0 bases, the J end by 1 base, with 10 bases between. CDR1 and CDR2 (germline): SGHRS, YFSETQ. This CDR3 contains 15 residues. The DNA of the CDR3 is TGCGCCAGCAGCTTGGAGAGCACCGGCCAAGAGACCCAGTACTTC. This translates into CASSLESTGQETQYF.

The CDR3 DNA reads as TGTGCCAGCCAGCTGAGACAGACCTACGAGCAGTACTTC. As protein: CASQLRQTYEQYF. The genes are TRBV6-5 and TRBJ2-7, with a weak D call TRBD1 (5 bases). V was clipped by 8 bases and J by 2 bases, with 13 bases between them. The germline CDR1 and CDR2 sequences are MNHEY and SVGAGI. The CDR3 extends over 13 amino acids.

The chain couples TRBV11-2 to TRBJ1-2; weak D call: TRBD1 (6 bases). This CDR3 region has 13 residues. V was cut by 1 base and J by 8 bases, with 11 bases left in between. Germline V gene sequence: CDR1 SGHAT, CDR2 FQNNGV. CDR3 nucleotide sequence: TGTGCCAGCAGCTTAGTGGGGGCTATGGGCTACACCTTC. It is translated as CASSLVGAMGYTF. Full variable domain (outside the CDR3, taken from reference TRBV11-2 and TRBJ1-2): EAGVAQSPRYKIIEKRQSVAFWCNPISGHATLYWYQQILGQGPKLLIQFQNNGVVDDSQLPKDRFSAERLKGVDSTLKIQPAKLEDSAVYLCASSLVGAMGYTFGSGTRLTVV.

The gene calls are TRBV27 and TRBJ2-7; no firm D call. V was trimmed by 6 bases and J by 6 bases, leaving 12 bases between them. This CDR3 comprises 12 residues. Germline-derived CDR1 and CDR2 are MNHEY and SMNVEV (reference sequence). The chain's CDR3 is CASSPTIGEQYF. CDR3 nucleotide sequence: TGTGCCAGCAGCCCCACAATTGGCGAGCAGTACTTC.

The rearrangement joins TRBV6-5 to TRBJ1-2, with D possibly TRBD1 on 6 matching bases. Germline V lookup: CDR1 MNHEY, CDR2 SVGAGI. The ends were cut back, 11 bases at V and 0 bases at J, with 16 bases in the middle. The CDR3 extends over 14 amino acids. For the CDR3, the DNA is TGTGCCGCCAGAAACAGGGCCACTAACTATGGCTACACCTTC. It translates to CAARNRATNYGYTF.

The V and J genes are TRBV19 and TRBJ2-5; tentative D call: TRBD1 (6 bases). The CDR3 consists of 15 residues. The germline CDR1 and CDR2 sequences are LNHDA and SQIVND (reference sequence). V dropped 5 bases and J dropped 1 base, with 14 bases sitting between them. The CDR3 loop is CASSLALGAQETQYF. As DNA, the CDR3 is TGTGCCAGTAGTCTGGCTCTGGGGGCCCAAGAGACCCAGTACTTC.

The chain joins TRBV6-1 to TRBJ1-2; D possibly corresponds to TRBD1 (5 bases). Per germline, CDR1 MNHNS and CDR2 SASEGT. V shed 1 base and J shed 14 bases, with 14 bases lying between them. This CDR3 has 12 residues. CDR3 loop: CASSEGTQGRTF. Here the CDR3 DNA reads TGTGCCAGCAGTGAAGGGACACAAGGGAGGACCTTC.

The V and J genes are TRBV10-3 and TRBJ2-3; 12 bases align to TRBD2. The CDR3 contains 14 residues. V lost 10 bases and J lost 4; bases outside the gene matches: 6. Germline V gives CDR1 ENHRY, CDR2 SYGVKD. The CDR3 nucleotides read TGTGCCACTCGGACTAGCGGGACCGCAGATACGCAGTATTTT. It is translated as CATRTSGTADTQYF.

The chain combines TRBV11-2 with TRBJ2-1; TRBD2 aligns across 12 bases. Per germline, CDR1 SGHAT and CDR2 FQNNGV. The CDR3 has 16 residues. J gave up 5 bases and V 6 bases, and 8 bases lay outside the gene matches. CDR3 nucleotide sequence: TGTGCCAGCAGTACCCGGACTAGCGGGACTGACAATGAGCAGTTCTTC. Translation: CASSTRTSGTDNEQFF.

The chain joins TRBV6-1 to TRBJ2-7, with 10 nucleotides matching TRBD2. J was trimmed by 2 bases and V by 6 bases; bases with no gene match: 7. This CDR3 is built from 15 residues. The germline CDR1 and CDR2 sequences are MNHNS and SASEGT. CDR3 sequence: CASSALAGVPYEQYF. The CDR3 DNA reads as TGTGCCAGCAGCGCTCTAGCGGGAGTCCCCTACGAGCAGTACTTC.

The rearrangement joins TRBV7-3 to TRBJ2-3; TRBD2 matches 7 bases. CDR1 and CDR2 from the germline V gene are SGHTA and FQGTGA. The CDR3 has 15 residues. Trimming took 6 bases from V and 1 from J; bases not matched to a gene: 7. The DNA for the CDR3 is TGTGCCAGCAGTATGCAGCGGGGACGCACAGATACGCAGTATTTT. It translates to CASSMQRGRTDTQYF.

The chain joins TRBV5-5 to TRBJ2-1; 8 nucleotides align to TRBD2. Germline V CDR1 and CDR2: SGHKS, YYEKEE (reference sequence). With V trimmed by 4 bases and J by 9 bases, 6 bases remained unmatched. The CDR3 is made up of 13 amino acids. CDR3 sequence (DNA): TGTGCCAGCAGCCTCGGACTAGCCGGTGAGCAGTTCTTC. It yields the protein CASSLGLAGEQFF.

The chain recombines TRBV27 with TRBJ2-6, with D unclear. This CDR3 has 13 amino acids. Trimming took off 5 bases at V and 3 bases at J, with 5 bases between the two ends. Germline V gives CDR1 MNHEY, CDR2 SMNVEV (reference sequence). CDR3 in DNA: TGTGCCAGCAGTAATAGTGGGGCCAACGTCCTGACTTTC. Its protein product is CASSNSGANVLTF.

The J gene is TRBJ2-3, the V gene TRBV10-3, with D hard to call. Per germline, CDR1 ENHRY and CDR2 SYGVKD. This CDR3 is built from 17 residues. Trimming removed 3 bases at V and 0 bases at J, with 16 bases between. CDR3 in DNA: TGTGCCATCAGTGACCGGTCCCCAACCATTAGCACAGATACGCAGTATTTT. Translated, it gives CAISDRSPTISTDTQYF.